These 14 T cell receptor beta chains originate from one sample sequenced in a study of cytomegalovirus exposure and HLA in healthy donors. Researchers ran the PCR with 60 Vbeta and 13 Jbeta primers. The protocol was immunoSEQ multiplex PCR, while the TCRdb copy is restricted to in-frame clones and leaves out a portion. This sample has 130,000 to 150,000 clones; about four fifths occur once, and the top ten carry approximately 2.1%. Sequencing used PBMCs. The receptors come from a man aged 30-40 years in good health and CMV-seronegative.

This clone came up a few times. The chain is built from TRBV7-9 and TRBJ1-1, with unresolved D. This CDR3 has 13 amino acids. Trimming removed 5 bases at V and 5 bases at J, with 12 bases between. The germline V gene has CDR1 SEHNR and CDR2 FQNEAQ (reference sequence). CDR3 coding DNA: TGTGCCAGCAGCATACCCGGGAGTACTGAAGCTTTCTTT. This sequence encodes CASSIPGSTEAFF.

This clone was detected a few times. The chain links TRBV6-5 to TRBJ2-7, with a possible D match to TRBD2 (6 bases). The CDR3 is made up of 15 amino acids. In germline, CDR1 is MNHEY, CDR2 SVGAGI. Trimming stripped 0 bases from V and 4 bases from J, with 13 bases between. The DNA for the CDR3 is TGTGCCAGCAGTTACTCCACTTCTGGGGGGTACGAGCAGTACTTC. Its protein product is CASSYSTSGGYEQYF.

The chain combines TRBV19 with TRBJ1-3, with D hard to call. The CDR3 length is 19 residues. In germline, CDR1 is LNHDA, CDR2 SQIVND (reference sequence). V shed 10 bases and J shed 0 bases, with 28 bases lying between them. The CDR3 protein is CATSGELTFRLSSGNTIYF. The CDR3 region has the DNA TGTGCCACCTCCGGGGAGCTAACGTTCAGGCTGAGCTCTGGAAACACCATATATTTT.

A note on this clone: At one end the junction does not follow the germline gene, possibly because of a read error. This CDR3 reads CASSMGGDYQPQNF. The CDR3, as DNA: TGTGCCAGCAGTATGGGAGGGGATTACCAGCCCCAGAATTTT. The chain couples TRBV2 to TRBJ1-5; D is perhaps TRBD1 (5 bases). The germline V gene has CDR1 SNHLY and CDR2 FYNNEI. The CDR3 is 14 amino acids.

The chain carries TRBV20-1 and TRBJ1-1; D call uncertain. Trimming took off 5 bases at V and 6 bases at J, with 7 bases between the two ends. The V gene's germline CDR1 is DFQATT and CDR2 SNEGSKA (reference sequence). The CDR3 totals 10 residues. This chain's CDR3 is CSARQAEAFF. The CDR3, as DNA: TGCAGTGCTCGCCAGGCTGAAGCTTTCTTT.

Of note for this clone: This sample includes further DNA sequences coding for the same CDR3. This chain links TRBV20-1 with TRBJ1-1; the D is unclear. Germline V gene sequence: CDR1 DFQATT, CDR2 SNEGSKA (reference sequence). Trimming stripped 3 bases from V and 1 base from J, with 3 bases between. This CDR3 has 11 amino acids. CDR3: CSASRNTEAFF. CDR3 nucleotides: TGCAGTGCTAGTAGGAACACTGAAGCTTTCTTT.

The chain couples TRBV5-4 to TRBJ1-4; D may be TRBD1 (5 bases). CDR1 is SGHNT, CDR2 YYREEE, per germline (reference sequence). V was pared by 4 bases and J by 1 base, with 11 bases between. The CDR3 covers 15 residues. CDR3 amino acids: CASSRGGLTNEKLFF. CDR3 coding DNA: TGTGCCAGCAGCCGCGGGGGATTAACTAATGAAAAACTGTTTTTT.

The chain recombines TRBV28 with TRBJ1-4; D remains ambiguous. Germline CDR1 and CDR2: MDHEN and SYDVKM. CDR3 length: 15 amino acids. V was clipped by 5 bases and J by 0 bases, with 10 bases between them. The CDR3 loop is CASSPHRATNEKLFF. In DNA form, the CDR3 reads TGTGCCAGCAGTCCACACAGAGCAACTAATGAAAAACTGTTTTTT.

The rearrangement uses TRBV28 and TRBJ1-4, with TRBD1 identical over 9 bases. The CDR3 sequence is 15 residues long. With V trimmed by 4 bases and J by 7 bases, 7 bases remained unmatched. The germline gives CDR1 MDHEN, CDR2 SYDVKM. CDR3 coding DNA: TGTGCCAGCAGTTCCACAGGGGGCTTAAGTGAAAAACTGTTTTTT. This translates into CASSSTGGLSEKLFF.

The V call is TRBV11-2, the J call TRBJ1-3, with D unresolved. The V and J ends lost 4 bases and 3 bases respectively, with 16 bases between them. CDR3 length equals 16 residues. The germline CDR1 and CDR2 sequences are SGHAT and FQNNGV. CDR3 sequence (DNA): TGTGCCAGCAGCTCATATGAGGCCCAAAGTGGAAACACCATATATTTT. Translation: CASSSYEAQSGNTIYF.

The J gene is TRBJ1-2, the V gene TRBV6-5, with a possible D match to TRBD1 (6 bases). CDR1 and CDR2 from the germline V gene are MNHEY and SVGAGI. The CDR3 covers 14 residues. Between the trimmed V and J ends, which lost 7 bases and 6 bases, there was a span of 18 bases. CDR3 loop: CASTHRAPGDGYTF. In DNA, the CDR3 is TGTGCCAGCACCCACCGGGCACCAGGGGATGGCTACACCTTC.

The rearrangement links TRBV6-5 to TRBJ1-5; TRBD1 might be the D (6 bases). V was pared by 3 bases and J by 3 bases, with 12 bases between. The CDR3 contains 15 residues. CDR1 MNHEY and CDR2 SVGAGI come from the germline V gene. This CDR3 is CASSYGRGPNQPQHF. DNA of the CDR3: TGTGCCAGCAGTTATGGCAGGGGACCCAATCAGCCCCAGCATTTT.

V is TRBV19 and J is TRBJ1-1; unclear D gene. V was shortened by 0 bases and J by 1 base, with 9 bases between the two germline ends. CDR3 size: 15 residues. Germline assignment: CDR1 LNHDA and CDR2 SQIVND (reference sequence). The CDR3 sequence is CASSIDLVGNTEAFF. The CDR3 DNA follows: TGTGCCAGTAGTATAGATCTGGTCGGGAACACTGAAGCTTTCTTT.

The chain has TRBV29-1 and TRBJ1-1, with D possibly being TRBD1 (6 bases). Germline V gene sequence: CDR1 SQVTM, CDR2 ANQGSEA. V lost 6 bases and J 6 bases, leaving 23 bases between the germline ends. The CDR3 has 15 residues. The CDR3 loop is CSVEGEGGRVAEAFF. As DNA, the CDR3 is TGCAGCGTGGAGGGGGAGGGGGGTCGGGTTGCTGAAGCTTTCTTT.